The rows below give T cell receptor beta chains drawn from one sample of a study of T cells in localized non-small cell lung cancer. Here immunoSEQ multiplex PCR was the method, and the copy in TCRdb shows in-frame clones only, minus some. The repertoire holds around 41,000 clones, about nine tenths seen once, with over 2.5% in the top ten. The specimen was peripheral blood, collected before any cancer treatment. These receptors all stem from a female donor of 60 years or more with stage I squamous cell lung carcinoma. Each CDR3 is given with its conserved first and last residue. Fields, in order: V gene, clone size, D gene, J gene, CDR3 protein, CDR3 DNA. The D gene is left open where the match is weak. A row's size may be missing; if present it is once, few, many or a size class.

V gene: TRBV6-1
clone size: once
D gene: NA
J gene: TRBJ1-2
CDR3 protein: CASSADRFIYGYTF
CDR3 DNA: TGTGCCAGCAGTGCCGACAGGTTCATCTATGGCTACACCTTC

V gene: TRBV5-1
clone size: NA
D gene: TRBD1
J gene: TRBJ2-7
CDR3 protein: CASSAGPDRGLSYEQYF
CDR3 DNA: TGCGCCAGCAGCGCCGGCCCGGACAGGGGTCTTTCCTACGAGCAGTACTTC

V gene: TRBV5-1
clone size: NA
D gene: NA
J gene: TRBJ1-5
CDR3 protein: CASSLGERNQPQHF
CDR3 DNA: TGCGCCAGCAGCTTGGGAGAACGCAATCAGCCCCAGCATTTT

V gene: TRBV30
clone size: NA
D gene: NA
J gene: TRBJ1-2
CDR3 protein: CARSPRGGYYGYTF
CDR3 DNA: TGTGCCCGGAGTCCGAGAGGGGGGTACTATGGCTACACCTTC

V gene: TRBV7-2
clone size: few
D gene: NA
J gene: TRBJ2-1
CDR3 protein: CASSLAYASYNEQFF
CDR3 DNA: TGTGCCAGCAGCTTAGCCTACGCCTCCTACAATGAGCAGTTCTTC

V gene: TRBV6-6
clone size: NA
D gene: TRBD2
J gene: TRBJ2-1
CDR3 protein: CASRPPSGPNNEQFF
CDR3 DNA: TGTGCCAGCAGACCCCCTAGCGGGCCAAACAATGAGCAGTTCTTC

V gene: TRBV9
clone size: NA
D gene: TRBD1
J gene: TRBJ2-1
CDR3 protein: CASSEGQGSYNEQFF
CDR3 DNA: TGTGCCAGCAGCGAGGGACAGGGGTCCTACAATGAGCAGTTCTTC

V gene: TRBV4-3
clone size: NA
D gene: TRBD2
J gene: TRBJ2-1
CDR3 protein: CASSQDLAGGSNEQFF
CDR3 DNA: TGCGCCAGCAGCCAAGATTTGGCGGGAGGTTCCAATGAGCAGTTCTTC

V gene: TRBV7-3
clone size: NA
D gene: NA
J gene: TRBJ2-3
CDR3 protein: CASSGSPRDTQYF
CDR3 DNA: TGTGCCAGCAGCGGCTCACCCAGGGATACGCAGTATTTT

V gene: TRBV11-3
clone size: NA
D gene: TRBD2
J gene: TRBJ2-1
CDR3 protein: CASSSYLTSKKGEQFF
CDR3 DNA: TGTGCCAGCAGCTCCTACTTGACTAGCAAAAAGGGAGAGCAGTTCTTC

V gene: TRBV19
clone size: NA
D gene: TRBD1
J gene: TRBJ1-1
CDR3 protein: CASIRGQTGMNTEAFF
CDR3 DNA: TGTGCCAGTATCAGGGGGCAGACCGGGATGAACACTGAAGCTTTCTTT

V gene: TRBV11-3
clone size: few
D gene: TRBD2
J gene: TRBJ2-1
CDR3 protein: CASSAGLAGSNEQFF
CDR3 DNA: TGTGCCAGCAGCGCGGGACTAGCGGGTTCTAATGAGCAGTTCTTC

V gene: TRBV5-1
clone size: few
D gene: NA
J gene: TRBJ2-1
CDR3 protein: CASSSTKNYNEQFF
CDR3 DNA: TGCGCCAGCAGCTCCACCAAGAACTACAATGAGCAGTTCTTC

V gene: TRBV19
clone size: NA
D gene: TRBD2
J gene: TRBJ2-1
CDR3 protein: CASRAPPSGGVEQFF
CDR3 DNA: TGTGCCAGTAGAGCCCCCCCTAGCGGAGGGGTTGAGCAGTTCTTC

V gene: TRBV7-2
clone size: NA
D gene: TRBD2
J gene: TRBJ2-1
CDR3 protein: CASSPNPGKTSGRNEQFF
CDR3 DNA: TGTGCCAGCAGCCCAAATCCGGGAAAGACTAGCGGGAGAAATGAGCAGTTCTTC

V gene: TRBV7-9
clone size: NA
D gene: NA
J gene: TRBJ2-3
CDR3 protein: CASSLPIGGPDIPTDTQYF
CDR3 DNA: TGTGCCAGCAGCTTACCGATAGGAGGACCTGACATCCCCACAGATACGCAGTATTTT

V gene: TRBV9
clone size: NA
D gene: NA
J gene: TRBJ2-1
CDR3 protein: CASSVDANGGEQFF
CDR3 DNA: TGTGCCAGCAGCGTAGATGCAAACGGAGGTGAGCAGTTCTTC

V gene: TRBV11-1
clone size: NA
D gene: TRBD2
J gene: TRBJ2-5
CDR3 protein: CASSFGLAGGETQYF
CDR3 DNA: TGTGCCAGCAGCTTCGGACTAGCGGGAGGGGAGACCCAGTACTTC

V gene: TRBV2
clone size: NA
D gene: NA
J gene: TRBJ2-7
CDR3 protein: CASSARNEQYF
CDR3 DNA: TGTGCCAGCAGTGCTAGGAACGAGCAGTACTTC

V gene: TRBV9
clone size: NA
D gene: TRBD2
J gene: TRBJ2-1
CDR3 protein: CASSVAASGRYNEQFF
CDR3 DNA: TGTGCCAGCAGCGTAGCGGCTAGCGGGAGATACAATGAGCAGTTCTTC

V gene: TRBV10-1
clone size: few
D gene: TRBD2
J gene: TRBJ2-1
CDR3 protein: CASSGTSGRGEYNEQFF
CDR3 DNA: TGCGCCAGCAGTGGGACTAGCGGGAGGGGAGAATACAATGAGCAGTTCTTC

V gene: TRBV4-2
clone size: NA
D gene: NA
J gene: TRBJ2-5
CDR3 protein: CASSPEYQETQYF
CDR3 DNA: TGTGCCAGCAGCCCGGAGTACCAAGAGACCCAGTACTTC

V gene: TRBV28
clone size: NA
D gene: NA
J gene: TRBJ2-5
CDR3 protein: CASSSSGEETQYF
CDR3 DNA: TGTGCCAGCAGCTCCAGCGGTGAAGAGACCCAGTACTTC

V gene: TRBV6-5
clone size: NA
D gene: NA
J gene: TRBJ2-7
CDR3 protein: CASRRGSSYEQYF
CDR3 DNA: TGTGCCAGCAGGAGGGGATCCTCCTACGAGCAGTACTTC

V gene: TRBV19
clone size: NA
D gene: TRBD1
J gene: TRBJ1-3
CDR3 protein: CASSIVETGVGSGNTIYF
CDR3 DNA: TGTGCCAGTAGTATAGTAGAGACAGGGGTTGGCTCTGGAAACACCATATATTTT

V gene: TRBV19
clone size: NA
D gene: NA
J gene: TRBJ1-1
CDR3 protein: CASSPGTWDTEAFF
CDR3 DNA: TGTGCCAGTAGTCCGGGGACATGGGACACTGAAGCTTTCTTT

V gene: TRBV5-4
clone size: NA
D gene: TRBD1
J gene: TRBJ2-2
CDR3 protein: CAIPGQGANTGELFF
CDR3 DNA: TGTGCCATTCCGGGACAGGGGGCGAACACCGGGGAGCTGTTTTTT

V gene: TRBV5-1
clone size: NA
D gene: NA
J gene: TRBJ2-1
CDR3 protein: CASSLFQSSYNEQFF
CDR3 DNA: TGCGCCAGCAGCTTGTTTCAGAGCTCCTACAATGAGCAGTTCTTC

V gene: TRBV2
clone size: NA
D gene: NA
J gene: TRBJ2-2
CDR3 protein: CASSYTANTGELFF
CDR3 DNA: TGTGCCAGCAGCTACACAGCTAACACCGGGGAGCTGTTTTTT

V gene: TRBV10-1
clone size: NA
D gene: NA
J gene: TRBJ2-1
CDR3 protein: CASSEGLALNEQFF
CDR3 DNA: TGCGCCAGCAGCGAGGGGCTGGCGCTGAATGAGCAGTTCTTC

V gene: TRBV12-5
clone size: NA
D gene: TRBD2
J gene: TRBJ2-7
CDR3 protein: CASGLRGGTSEQYF
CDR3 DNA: TGTGCTAGTGGTTTGCGGGGGGGCACGTCCGAGCAGTACTTC

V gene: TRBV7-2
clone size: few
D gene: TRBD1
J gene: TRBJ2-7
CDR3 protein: CASSPSGQAEQYF
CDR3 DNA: TGTGCCAGCAGCCCTTCGGGACAGGCCGAGCAGTACTTC

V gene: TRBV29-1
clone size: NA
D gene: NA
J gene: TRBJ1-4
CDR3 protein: CSVAGNEKLFF
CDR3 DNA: TGCAGCGTTGCAGGGAATGAAAAACTGTTTTTT

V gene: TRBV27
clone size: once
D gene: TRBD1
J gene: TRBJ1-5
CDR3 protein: CASSFSAAGGQPQHF
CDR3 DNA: TGTGCCAGCAGTTTTAGCGCGGCAGGGGGTCAGCCCCAGCATTTT

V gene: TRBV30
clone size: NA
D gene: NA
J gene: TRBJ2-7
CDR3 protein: CAWMGGYEQYF
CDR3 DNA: TGTGCCTGGATGGGGGGCTACGAGCAGTACTTC

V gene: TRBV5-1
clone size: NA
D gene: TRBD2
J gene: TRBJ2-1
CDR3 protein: CASSLATSGRGHEQFF
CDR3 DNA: TGCGCCAGCAGCTTGGCAACTAGCGGGAGGGGACATGAGCAGTTCTTC